The 5 T cell receptor beta chains below come from one sample, sequenced in a study of CD8+CD57+ T cells in acquired aplastic anemia. Patients sequenced had flow cytometry evidence of CD8+CD57+ cell expansion. TCR beta VDJ and CDR3 profiling used genomic DNA as template. MiXCR, applied by TCRdb to the reads, yields one record per CDR3 protein. The table shows 200,000 to 250,000 distinct CDR3 sequences, with almost 50% occurring only once. Sequencing used sorted CD4+, CD8+, or CD8+CD57+ T cells (not recorded which) from PBMCs. These receptors originate from a human donor with aplastic anemia.

This rearrangement joins TRBV20-1 to TRBJ1-1; the match to TRBD1 covers 9 bases. This CDR3 region has 13 residues. Unmatched junction bases numbered 5, after V lost 5 bases and J lost 4 bases. CDR1 DFQATT and CDR2 SNEGSKA come from the germline V gene (reference sequence). CDR3 nucleotides: TGCAGTGCTGTCGGGACAGGGATCACTGAAGCTTTCTTT. Encoded protein: CSAVGTGITEAFF.

The J gene is TRBJ1-1, the V gene TRBV19; 12 positions match TRBD1. This CDR3 region has 15 residues. CDR1 is LNHDA, CDR2 SQIVND, per germline (reference sequence). The V and J ends lost 7 bases and 3 bases, in that order; junction bases with no gene match: 6. The CDR3 loop reads CASTRDRGPDTEAFF. In nucleotides, the CDR3 is TGTGCCAGTACCCGGGACAGGGGGCCTGACACTGAAGCTTTCTTT.

This clonotype has a count of ten or more. V and J are TRBV10-3 and TRBJ1-2; unclear D gene. The ends were cut back, 2 bases at V and 5 bases at J, with 12 bases in the middle. CDR3 length equals 14 residues. Germline loops: CDR1 ENHRY, CDR2 SYGVKD. DNA for the CDR3: TGTGCCATCAGTGAGAATGTCAGAGAATATGGCTACACCTTC. It is translated as CAISENVREYGYTF.

The table lists this clonotype with a few counts. A much larger clone lies a single base off, so this may be a read error. V and J are TRBV5-1 and TRBJ1-1, with D possibly being TRBD1 (5 bases). Per the germline V gene, CDR1 is SGHRS and CDR2 is YFSETQ. This CDR3 spans 14 amino acids. DNA of the CDR3: TGCGCCAGCAGCTTGGTGGCAGGGCGCACTGAAGCTTCCTTT. Translation gives CASSLVAGRTEASF.

This clonotype was counted only a few times. CDR3 loop: CATSRDRGRETQYF. The CDR3 DNA is TGTGCCACCAGCAGAGATCGGGGGCGAGAGACCCAGTACTTC. The rearrangement uses TRBV15 and TRBJ2-5; tentatively, D is TRBD1 or TRBD2 (6 bases each). The CDR3 extends over 14 amino acids. The germline V gene encodes CDR1 LNHNV and CDR2 YYDKDF (reference sequence). The V end lost 0 bases, the J end lost 4 bases, and 9 bases lay between the germline ends.